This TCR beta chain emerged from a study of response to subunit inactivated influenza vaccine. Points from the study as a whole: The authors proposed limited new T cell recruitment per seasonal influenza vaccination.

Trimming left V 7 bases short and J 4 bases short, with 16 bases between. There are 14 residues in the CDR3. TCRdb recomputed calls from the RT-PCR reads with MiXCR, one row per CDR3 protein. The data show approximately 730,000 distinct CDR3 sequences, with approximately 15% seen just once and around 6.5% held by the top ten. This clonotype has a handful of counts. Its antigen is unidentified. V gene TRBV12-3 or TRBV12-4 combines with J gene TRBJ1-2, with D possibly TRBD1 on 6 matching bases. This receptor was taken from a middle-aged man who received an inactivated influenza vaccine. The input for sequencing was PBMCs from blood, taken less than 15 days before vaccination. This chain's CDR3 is CASTRDTDTYGYTF. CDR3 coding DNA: TGTGCCAGCACCCGGGACACGGATACCTATGGCTACACCTTC.